This T cell receptor beta chain is drawn from a study of cytomegalovirus exposure and HLA in healthy donors. Broader study findings: Researchers catalogued under 200 TCR beta chains as cytomegalovirus-associated. Within the data, a cluster of highly shared sequence variants was likely a sequencing artifact.

Worth noting for this clone: What it binds is not known.

Germline values: CDR1 GTSNPN, CDR2 SVGIG (reference sequence). The CDR3 sequence is 13 residues long. V was clipped by 6 bases and J by 1 base, with 12 bases between them. Primers included in the PCR were 60 Vbeta and 13 Jbeta primers. The data were produced by immunoSEQ multiplex PCR, yet TCRdb's version contains in-frame clones alone and is incomplete. Among roughly 230,000 clones listed, approximately 91% were seen once. The TCR sequence derives from a girl aged 2 to 10 in good health and CMV-seronegative. Sequenced: PBMCs. The rearrangement links TRBV30 to TRBJ1-1; D not resolved. This chain's CDR3 is CACSTRTNTEAFF. The DNA for the CDR3 is TGTGCCTGCTCGACAAGAACGAACACTGAAGCTTTCTTT.